The sequence of this TCR beta chain was determined in a study of beta chain features in type 1 diabetes. Findings and limits, study-wide: Within each of all four CD4+ subsets, Type 1 diabetes patients had TCRB CDR3s that were moderately but significantly shorter. Possibly, sequencing cDNA over-represented cells that had high TCR expression levels. A pattern of fewer insertions and more deletions at VDJ junctions was seen in type 1 diabetes patients.

The entirety of the isolated RNA underwent reverse transcription, so expressed TCRB transcripts were sequenced. Clones were read by immunoSEQ multiplex PCR, and TCRdb kept only the in-frame ones, dropping some. This sample has some 170,000 clones; around 63% occur once, and the top ten carry roughly 0.089%. A note on this clone: Its specificity is unknown.

The sample comprised naive CD4+ T cells from blood. This clonotype was obtained from a man aged 30 to 39 with type 1 diabetes.

The CDR3 bases are TGTGCCAGCAGCAAGGGGGACGGAGAGACCCAGTACTTC. Protein: CASSKGDGETQYF. The V gene is TRBV11-2, the J gene TRBJ2-5; the D gene is possibly TRBD1 (6 bases). The CDR3 has 13 amino acids. V was shortened by 5 bases and J by 4 bases, with 11 bases between the two germline ends. Germline V gene data show CDR1 as SGHAT and CDR2 as FQNNGV.